The 10 T cell receptor beta chains listed next were all sequenced from one sample in a study of human T cells and chemical hapten exposure. The sample's time point: patch test 3, about 24 weeks after DPC sensitization. Treatment indicated: therapeutic diphenylcyclopropenone sensitization with weekly scalp DPC. Each CDR3 protein is one row after TCRdb ran MiXCR on the RACE reads. The sample consists of around 70,000 distinct CDR3 sequences, around 10% of them appearing once. This material consisted of whole blood, taken in connection with sensitization to the hapten diphenylcyclopropenone (DPC). The source of these receptors is a woman in her forties or fifties with alopecia areata. Some clones in this sample may be carry-over from other donors' samples.

This clonotype was seen ten or more times. The DNA of the CDR3 is TGTGCCAGCAGCTTGATAGTGAACACTGAAGCTTTCTTT. Translating it yields CASSLIVNTEAFF. The chain uses TRBV7-9 and TRBJ1-1; D is undetermined. The CDR3 has 13 amino acids. V dropped 3 bases and J dropped 0 bases, with 5 bases sitting between them. Germline V gene data show CDR1 as SEHNR and CDR2 as FQNEAQ (reference sequence).

There are a few counts of this clonotype. This chain uses TRBV2 with TRBJ1-5; D remains unclear. The germline V gene encodes CDR1 SNHLY and CDR2 FYNNEI. Trimming stripped 8 bases from V and 6 bases from J, with 14 bases between. The CDR3 loop spans 13 amino acids. The CDR3 is CASGAGKTQPQHF. The CDR3 bases are TGTGCCAGCGGAGCAGGCAAGACTCAGCCCCAGCATTTT.

This clonotype came up many times. V usage is TRBV7-2 and J usage is TRBJ2-4, with D perhaps TRBD2 (5 bases). Germline CDR1 SGHTA, CDR2 FQGNSA. V shed 5 bases and J shed 0 bases, with 17 bases lying between them. This CDR3 has 17 residues. The CDR3 reads CASSDNSAGVAKNIQYF. The CDR3 coding sequence is TGTGCCAGCAGCGATAACAGCGCCGGGGTAGCCAAAAACATTCAGTACTTC.

This clonotype was recorded many times. This chain connects TRBV6-5 to TRBJ1-1, with D maybe TRBD1 (5 bases). Looked up from germline, CDR1 is MNHEY and CDR2 is SVGAGI. V was cut by 7 bases and J by 0 bases, with 15 bases left in between. This CDR3 has 15 amino acids. CDR3 sequence (DNA): TGTGCCAGCACCCCGCCGGGGCAGATGAACACTGAAGCTTTCTTT. Translated, it gives CASTPPGQMNTEAFF.

This clonotype came up many times. V and J are TRBV6-1 and TRBJ2-7, with D tentatively TRBD2 (6 bases). This CDR3 region has 13 residues. V was shortened by 5 bases and J by 3 bases, with 11 bases between the two germline ends. The germline gives CDR1 MNHNS, CDR2 SASEGT. DNA for the CDR3: TGTGCCAGCAGTCTACCGACTAGCTACGAGCAGTACTTC. This encodes CASSLPTSYEQYF.

The CDR3 loop reads CASSLPQGADTQYF. Here the CDR3 DNA reads TGTGCCAGCAGTTTACCCCAGGGTGCAGATACGCAGTATTTT. This chain links TRBV28 with TRBJ2-3, with D tentatively TRBD1 (5 bases). Per the germline V gene, CDR1 is MDHEN and CDR2 is SYDVKM. This CDR3 is 14 amino acids long. Deletions cut 2 bases from V and 4 bases from J, with 10 bases between. Based on the CDR3 plus reference TRBV28 and TRBJ2-3, the full variable domain is DVKVTQSSRYLVKRTGEKVFLECVQDMDHENMFWYRQDPGLGLRLIYFSYDVKMKEKGDIPEGYSVSREKKERFSLILESASTNQTSMYLCASSLPQGADTQYFGPGTRLTVL.

This clonotype came up many times. The V and J genes are TRBV2 and TRBJ1-2; 8 bases map to TRBD1. Germline V gives CDR1 SNHLY, CDR2 FYNNEI. The trim removed 6 bases at V and 3 bases at J, leaving 3 bases unmatched. This CDR3 is built from 13 residues. CDR3: CASRTGEDYGYTF. The CDR3, as DNA: TGTGCCAGCAGGACAGGGGAGGACTATGGCTACACCTTC.

This clonotype was found many times. This sequence joins TRBV7-2 and TRBJ2-3; D gene unclear. Looked up from germline, CDR1 is SGHTA and CDR2 is FQGNSA. Trimming stripped 3 bases from V and 7 bases from J, with 8 bases between. The CDR3 has 12 amino acids. The CDR3: CASSFLFHTQYF. The CDR3 nucleotides read TGTGCCAGCAGCTTTCTGTTCCATACGCAGTATTTT.

There are a few counts of this clonotype. The CDR3 DNA sequence: TGTGCCAGCAGCCCCCGCTGGGGGGCTAGTATGACAGATACGCAGTATTTT. Translation gives CASSPRWGASMTDTQYF. The genes are TRBV11-2 and TRBJ2-3, with D perhaps assigned TRBD1 or TRBD2 (6 bases each). The CDR3 extends over 17 amino acids. V lost 5 bases and J lost 3, with 21 bases in between. CDR1 and CDR2 (germline): SGHAT, FQNNGV.

In its sample, this clonotype was seen many times. The chain joins TRBV5-1 to TRBJ1-1; no reliable D call. CDR1 is SGHRS and CDR2 is YFSETQ in the germline V gene. The CDR3 covers 14 residues. The V and J ends lost 0 bases and 7 bases respectively, with 13 bases between them. For the CDR3, the DNA is TGCGCCAGCAGCTTGGCCGGGGAGCACCTTGAAGCTTTCTTT. Amino acids: CASSLAGEHLEAFF.